A single sample gave rise to the 10 T cell receptor beta chains below, sequenced in a study of T cell responses to AZD1222 COVID-19 vaccine. Produced via immunoSEQ multiplex PCR; TCRdb's table is partial and in-frame only. This table holds 80,000 or so clones, roughly nine tenths found once. The sample in question was peripheral blood, obtained 28 days after the second AZD1222 dose. These receptors came from an adult who received the AZD1222 COVID-19 vaccine.

The CDR3 loop reads CASRTDTGVDGYTF. The CDR3 DNA follows: TGTGCCAGCAGAACCGACACAGGGGTGGATGGCTACACCTTC. The chain couples TRBV5-5 to TRBJ1-2, with TRBD1 matching 7 bases. J lost 6 bases, V lost 5 bases, and 10 bases had no gene match. This CDR3 comprises 14 residues. Germline V CDR1 and CDR2: SGHKS, YYEKEE (reference sequence).

The chain joins TRBV19 to TRBJ2-1; the D is unclear. This CDR3 is 13 amino acids long. Germline CDR1 reads LNHDA; CDR2 reads SQIVND (reference sequence). Trimming removed 7 bases from V and 4 bases from J, with 11 bases in between. CDR3 nucleotide sequence: TGTGCCAGTATTTCGGGCATATACAATGAGCAGTTCTTC. Translation gives CASISGIYNEQFF. The full variable domain, with the rest looked up from reference TRBV19 and TRBJ2-1, is DGGITQSPKYLFRKEGQNVTLSCEQNLNHDAMYWYRQDPGQGLRLIYYSQIVNDFQKGDIAEGYSVSREKKESFPLTVTSAQKNPTAFYLCASISGIYNEQFFGPGTRLTVL.

The chain employs TRBV7-2 and TRBJ1-3; 7 bases agree with TRBD1. V dropped 1 base and J dropped 1; count of bases not matched to a gene: 1. The CDR3 is 15 residues long. Germline CDR1 reads SGHTA; CDR2 reads FQGNSA. The CDR3: CASSLEGQSGNTIYF. Here the CDR3 DNA reads TGTGCCAGCAGCTTAGAGGGACAGTCTGGAAACACCATATATTTT.

The rearrangement uses TRBV3-1 (or the pseudogene TRBV3-2) and TRBJ2-2; the match to TRBD1 covers 11 bases. Trimming took 4 bases from V and 1 from J; bases not matched to a gene: 5. Germline V gene sequence: CDR1 LGHDT, CDR2 YNNKEL (reference sequence). The CDR3 covers 17 residues. The CDR3 here is CASSLRTGGRNTGELFF. The CDR3 DNA follows: TGTGCCAGCAGCCTCCGGACAGGGGGCCGGAACACCGGGGAGCTGTTTTTT.

The V call is TRBV28, the J call TRBJ1-3; D remains ambiguous. The V gene lost 4 bases and the J gene lost 0 bases, with 13 bases spanning the gap. Germline V gives CDR1 MDHEN, CDR2 SYDVKM. This CDR3 contains 16 residues. The CDR3 here is CASSSPAESSGNTIYF. The CDR3 coding sequence is TGTGCCAGCAGTTCCCCAGCCGAGAGCTCTGGAAACACCATATATTTT.

V and J are TRBV30 and TRBJ1-4; D unresolved. Germline V CDR1 and CDR2: GTSNPN, SVGIG (reference sequence). The CDR3 has 13 residues. V gave up 4 bases and J gave up 8 bases, with 14 bases separating them. CDR3 bases: TGTGCCTGGACACCCCCCAGTCGAGAAAAACTGTTTTTT. This gives the protein CAWTPPSREKLFF.

The chain recombines TRBV6-1 with TRBJ1-2; D uncertain. Germline CDR1 and CDR2: MNHNS and SASEGT. There are 14 residues in the CDR3. V dropped 0 bases and J dropped 7 bases, with 12 bases sitting between them. The CDR3 nucleotides read TGTGCCAGCAGTGAAGCGGTCGCAGTATCTGGCTACACCTTC. It specifies CASSEAVAVSGYTF.

V is TRBV10-1 and J is TRBJ2-7; 9 bases map to TRBD1. The V segment lost 4 bases and the J segment 5 bases; nucleotides outside the gene matches: 9. Per the germline V gene, CDR1 is WNHNN and CDR2 is SYGVQD (reference sequence). The CDR3 has 15 residues. CDR3 bases: TGCGCCAGCAGTGGGGACAGGGACCTTCGGGACGAGCAGTACTTC. It is translated as CASSGDRDLRDEQYF.

The chain links TRBV5-5 to TRBJ2-3, with D maybe TRBD2 (7 bases). V dropped 6 bases and J dropped 4 bases, with 24 bases sitting between them. CDR1 SGHKS and CDR2 YYEKEE come from the germline V gene (reference sequence). This CDR3 spans 17 amino acids. CDR3 sequence reads: CASISQRTPGGPDTQYF. Written as DNA, the CDR3 is TGTGCCAGCATCAGCCAACGAACCCCGGGGGGCCCAGATACGCAGTATTTT.

This rearrangement joins TRBV28 to TRBJ2-7, with D maybe TRBD1 (5 bases). This CDR3 comprises 13 residues. Germline CDR1 is MDHEN and CDR2 is SYDVKM. The germline V and J ends were trimmed by 3 bases and 4 bases, with 10 bases remaining between them. CDR3 bases: TGTGCCAGCAGTTTTTTGTCAGGGTACGAGCAGTACTTC. Protein product: CASSFLSGYEQYF.